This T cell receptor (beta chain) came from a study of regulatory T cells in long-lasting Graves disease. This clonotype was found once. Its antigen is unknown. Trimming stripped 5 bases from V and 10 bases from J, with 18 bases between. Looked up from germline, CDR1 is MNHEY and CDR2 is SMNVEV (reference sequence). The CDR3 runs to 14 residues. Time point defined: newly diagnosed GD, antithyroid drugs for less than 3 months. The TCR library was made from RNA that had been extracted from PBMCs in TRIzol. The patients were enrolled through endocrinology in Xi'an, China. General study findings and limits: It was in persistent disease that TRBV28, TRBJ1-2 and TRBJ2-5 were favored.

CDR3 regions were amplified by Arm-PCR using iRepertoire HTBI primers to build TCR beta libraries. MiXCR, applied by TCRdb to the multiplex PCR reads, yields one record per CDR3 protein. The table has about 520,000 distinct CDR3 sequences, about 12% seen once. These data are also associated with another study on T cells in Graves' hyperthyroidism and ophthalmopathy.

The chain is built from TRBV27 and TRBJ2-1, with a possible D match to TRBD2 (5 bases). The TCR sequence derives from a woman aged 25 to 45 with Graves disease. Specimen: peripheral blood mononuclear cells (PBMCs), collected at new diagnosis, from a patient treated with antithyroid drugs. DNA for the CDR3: TGTGCCAGCAGTGATTACCCGGACTCGACCGAGCAGTTCTTC. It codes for CASSDYPDSTEQFF.